This entry lists 21 T cell receptor beta chains sequenced from one sample in a study of blood T cell repertoires in COVID-19. Produced via immunoSEQ multiplex PCR; TCRdb's table is partial and in-frame only. The sample lists fewer than 250,000 clones, 65% to 85% occurring once. The sequenced material came from peripheral blood. All receptors come from a man aged 45-65 years with active or convalescent COVID-19.

The chain links TRBV11-3 to TRBJ2-3; D is unresolved. The CDR3 has 13 amino acids. The V end lost 5 bases, the J end lost 6 bases, and 12 bases lay between the germline ends. Per germline, CDR1 SGHNT and CDR2 YENEEA. In nucleotides, the CDR3 is TGTGCCAGCAGCACTACTTCTGCGGATACGCAGTATTTT. Protein: CASSTTSADTQYF.

The table lists this clone with a count of one. The chain employs TRBV24-1 and TRBJ1-1; D unresolved. The CDR3 has 18 residues. Deletions cut 6 bases from V and 3 bases from J, with 25 bases between. Per germline, CDR1 KGHDR and CDR2 SFDVKD. The CDR3 loop is CATSTLGAAPRLDTEAFF. Written as DNA, the CDR3 is TGTGCCACCAGTACCCTGGGCGCTGCCCCCCGCCTTGACACTGAAGCTTTCTTT.

As regards this clone: An end of the junction does not agree with germline; a read error may underlie this. The CDR3 region is CASSLRTPGQGNAEAFF. DNA for the CDR3: TGTGCCAGCAGCTTAAGAACCCCGGGGCAGGGGAACGCTGAAGCTTTCTTT. The V call is TRBV7-8, the J call TRBJ1-1, with D possibly TRBD1 on 6 matching bases. Germline CDR1 is SGHVS and CDR2 is FQNEAQ. The CDR3 length is 17 residues. The full variable domain, with the rest looked up from reference TRBV7-8 and TRBJ1-1, is GAGVSQSPRYKVAKRGQDVALRCDPISGHVSLFWYQQALGQGPEFLTYFQNEAQLDKSGLPSDRFFAERPEGSVSTLKIQRTQQEDSAVYLCASSLRTPGQGNAEAFFGQGTRLTVV.

The chain carries TRBV18 and TRBJ2-1; D gene ambiguous. The CDR3 totals 15 residues. V was pared by 4 bases and J by 0 bases, with 10 bases between. Germline V gives CDR1 KGHSH, CDR2 LQKENI. The CDR3 loop reads CASSRPASSYNEQFF. In DNA form, the CDR3 reads TGTGCCAGCTCACGCCCAGCTAGCTCCTACAATGAGCAGTTCTTC.

V and J are TRBV6-2 or TRBV6-3 and TRBJ2-7; possibly TRBD1 for D (6 bases). This CDR3 is 14 amino acids long. V lost 2 bases and J lost 5, with 13 bases in between. Germline CDR1 is MNHEY and CDR2 is SVGEGT. CDR3 coding DNA: TGTGCCAGCAGTTACAACACAGGGACGCACGAGCAGTACTTC. This gives the protein CASSYNTGTHEQYF.

The chain links TRBV3-1 (or the pseudogene TRBV3-2) to TRBJ2-7; 11 bases agree with TRBD2. The CDR3 spans 15 residues. V was pared by 0 bases and J by 7 bases, with 5 bases of the junction left unmatched. The germline CDR1 and CDR2 sequences are LGHDT and YNNKEL (reference sequence). CDR3 bases: TGTGCCAGCAGCCAAGATCCTAGCGGGAGGTTAGAGCAGTACTTC. Amino acids: CASSQDPSGRLEQYF.

Many counts were recorded for this clone. V is TRBV25-1 and J is TRBJ2-2; 8 positions match TRBD1. This CDR3 has 16 residues. Germline lookup yields CDR1 MGHDK and CDR2 SYGVNS. After removal of 1 base from V and 4 bases from J, the junction contained 5 bases not matched to a gene. CDR3 sequence reads: CASSEWGTGTTGELFF. The CDR3 DNA reads as TGTGCCAGCAGTGAATGGGGGACAGGAACCACCGGGGAGCTGTTTTTT.

This rearrangement joins TRBV28 to TRBJ1-2; tentative D call: TRBD1 (6 bases). Germline V gives CDR1 MDHEN, CDR2 SYDVKM. This CDR3 is 13 amino acids long. Trimming pared 2 bases from V and 8 bases from J, leaving 12 bases between. CDR3 region: CASSLNRVRGYTF. The CDR3 bases are TGTGCCAGCAGTTTAAACAGGGTCCGAGGCTACACCTTC.

In this sample, this clone turned up a few times. This sequence joins TRBV30 and TRBJ1-5, with D unresolved. The CDR3 contains 14 residues. The ends were cut back, 1 base at V and 0 bases at J, with 7 bases in the middle. The V gene's germline CDR1 is GTSNPN and CDR2 SVGIG (reference sequence). In DNA, the CDR3 is TGTGCCTGGAGTGGCGGGATTAGCAATCAGCCCCAGCATTTT. Protein sequence: CAWSGGISNQPQHF. The complete variable domain, with remaining parts taken from reference TRBV30 and TRBJ1-5, reads SQTIHQWPATLVQPVGSPLSLECTVEGTSNPNLYWYRQAAGRGLQLLFYSVGIGQISSEVPQNLSASRPQDRQFILSSKKLLLSDSGFYLCAWSGGISNQPQHFGDGTRLSIL.

The CDR3 protein is CASSYPSVNTEAFF. CDR3 coding DNA: TGTGCCAGCAGTTACCCCTCAGTGAACACTGAAGCTTTCTTT. V is TRBV6-2 or TRBV6-3 and J is TRBJ1-1, with no clear D. Trimming cost V 2 bases and J 0 bases, with 7 bases left between them. The CDR3 length is 14 residues. The germline CDR1 and CDR2 sequences are MNHEY and SVGEGT.

The chain is built from TRBV5-1 and TRBJ1-1; 9 positions agree with TRBD1. Per germline, CDR1 SGHRS and CDR2 YFSETQ. J was trimmed by 1 base and V by 0 bases; bases with no gene match: 4. CDR3 length equals 16 residues. CDR3 DNA: TGCGCCAGCAGCTTGGCCGTGGGACAGGGGAACACTGAAGCTTTCTTT. It codes for CASSLAVGQGNTEAFF.

The rearrangement joins TRBV6-4 to TRBJ2-2; D gene uncertain. The V and J ends lost 3 bases and 2 bases respectively, with 7 bases between them. This CDR3 spans 14 amino acids. Germline V gene sequence: CDR1 MRHNA, CDR2 SNTAGT. Written as DNA, the CDR3 is TGTGCCAGCAGTGAACAGCCAAACACCGGGGAGCTGTTTTTT. It translates to CASSEQPNTGELFF.

The gene calls are TRBV19 and TRBJ2-3; TRBD1 matches 12 bases. CDR1 and CDR2 (germline): LNHDA, SQIVND (reference sequence). The ends lost 5 bases at V and 3 bases at J; junction bases unmatched: 6. The CDR3 has 16 amino acids. This chain's CDR3 is CASSPRDRGRTDTQYF. The CDR3 nucleotides read TGTGCCAGTAGTCCTCGGGACAGGGGGCGAACAGATACGCAGTATTTT.

V gene TRBV4-3 combines with J gene TRBJ1-1; D gene unclear. The CDR3 contains 14 residues. V lost 4 bases and J lost 4, with 13 bases in between. The germline V gene has CDR1 LGHNA and CDR2 YSLEER. The chain's CDR3 is CASSRNSRATEAFF. The CDR3 nucleotides read TGCGCCAGCAGCCGTAACAGCCGAGCCACTGAAGCTTTCTTT.

The genes are TRBV5-6 and TRBJ2-7; D perhaps matches TRBD2 (7 bases). The germline V gene has CDR1 SGHDT and CDR2 YYEEEE. The V end was cut by 6 bases, the J end by 1 base, with 17 bases between. This CDR3 is built from 15 residues. The CDR3 bases are TGTGCCAGCATCCTAGGGGGGGCAGCGTCCTACGAGCAGTACTTC. Its translation: CASILGGAASYEQYF.

This rearrangement joins TRBV3-1 (or the pseudogene TRBV3-2) to TRBJ1-4; D gene ambiguous. Looked up from germline, CDR1 is LGHDT and CDR2 is YNNKEL (reference sequence). Trimming took 11 bases from V and 3 from J, leaving 13 bases between them. The length of the CDR3 is 13 residues. The CDR3 region is CAAGNAANEKLFF. In DNA form, the CDR3 reads TGTGCCGCGGGAAACGCAGCTAATGAAAAACTGTTTTTT.

This clone was seen once. The gene calls are TRBV6-5 and TRBJ2-7; a weak D match, TRBD2 (5 bases). Trimming took 0 bases from V and 3 from J, leaving 9 bases between them. There are 14 residues in the CDR3. Germline-derived CDR1 and CDR2 are MNHEY and SVGAGI. The CDR3 DNA reads as TGTGCCAGCAGTTACTCCCCGACTAACTACGAGCAGTACTTC. It translates to CASSYSPTNYEQYF.

The J gene is TRBJ2-2, the V gene TRBV9; 10 bases fit TRBD2. CDR1 and CDR2 from the germline V gene are SGDLS and YYNGEE. V lost 4 bases to trimming and J lost 7 bases; unmatched junction nucleotides: 7. The CDR3 runs 15 residues. DNA for the CDR3: TGTGCCAGCAGCCCTCAGCGGGAGGGCCTCGGGGAGCTGTTTTTT. Translated: CASSPQREGLGELFF.

The chain is built from TRBV19 and TRBJ2-4; D possibly corresponds to TRBD2 (5 bases). V was shortened by 5 bases and J by 7 bases, with 18 bases between the two germline ends. The CDR3 spans 15 residues. In germline, CDR1 is LNHDA, CDR2 SQIVND (reference sequence). CDR3 loop: CASSLGIARRNIQYF. DNA for the CDR3: TGTGCCAGTAGTCTCGGGATTGCTCGAAGGAACATTCAGTACTTC. The full variable domain, completed using reference TRBV19 and TRBJ2-4, is DGGITQSPKYLFRKEGQNVTLSCEQNLNHDAMYWYRQDPGQGLRLIYYSQIVNDFQKGDIAEGYSVSREKKESFPLTVTSAQKNPTAFYLCASSLGIARRNIQYFGAGTRLSVL.

The CDR3 loop reads CASSSSRVFYGYTF. CDR3 coding DNA: TGTGCCAGCAGTTCAAGCAGGGTATTCTATGGCTACACCTTC. V gene TRBV6-5 combines with J gene TRBJ1-2; tentatively, D is TRBD1 (5 bases). CDR3 size: 14 residues. Deletions cut 4 bases from V and 4 bases from J, with 13 bases between. From germline, CDR1 is MNHEY and CDR2 SVGAGI.

This chain's CDR3 is CASSLRGGMNTEAFF. DNA of the CDR3: TGTGCCAGCAGCTTACGGGGGGGGATGAACACTGAAGCTTTCTTT. The chain carries TRBV7-6 and TRBJ1-1; possible D gene TRBD1, 5 bases. V lost 2 bases and J 0 bases, leaving 10 bases between the germline ends. CDR1 and CDR2 from the germline V gene are SGHVS and FNYEAQ. This CDR3 has 15 amino acids.